Following are 5 T cell receptor beta chains from one sample sequenced in a study of tumor-infiltrating lymphocytes in primary liver carcinoma. A primer matching the constant region was used to make TCR beta cDNA from approximately 0.45 ug of total RNA. Three nested multiplex PCR rounds of slightly modified ARM-PCR generated TCR beta libraries. A C-beta reverse primer and TRBV1-TRBV30 forward primers served in each of the first two PCR rounds, at ten to eleven cycles apiece. TCRdb re-analysed the multiplex PCR reads in MiXCR, keeping a single row per CDR3 protein. The repertoire includes about 200,000 distinct CDR3 sequences, about 61% of them detected once, and about 7.1% sits in the top ten. Unsorted whole blood supplied the blood RNA, and germline DNA was isolated too. Sequenced: peripheral blood. The source of these receptors is a woman aged 55-69 years with primary liver carcinoma and hepatitis B virus infection.

Comment on this clonotype: A much larger clonotype is one base distant, so this may be a read error. The chain has TRBV6-1 and TRBJ1-1; D unclear. Germline CDR1 MNHNS, CDR2 SASEGT. This CDR3 is built from 12 residues. CDR3: CASNELSTEAFF. In nucleotides, the CDR3 is TGTGCCAGCAATGAACTGAGCACTGAAGCTTTCTTT.

Of note for this clonotype: A junction boundary mismatches the germline segment, possibly from a read error. V gene TRBV10-2 combines with J gene TRBJ2-1; D perhaps matches TRBD2 (6 bases). The CDR3 contains 14 residues. Germline CDR1 WSHSY, CDR2 SAAADI. Here the CDR3 reads CARRALESVNEQFF. CDR3 nucleotide sequence: TGTGCCAGGAGGGCCCTCGAGTCCGTGAATGAGCAGTTCTTC.

The chain carries TRBV30 and TRBJ2-1; TRBD1 or TRBD2 may be the D gene (6 bases each). The CDR3 runs to 17 residues. Germline V gene sequence: CDR1 GTSNPN, CDR2 SVGIG (reference sequence). Trimming took off 5 bases at V and 0 bases at J, with 20 bases between the two ends. The CDR3 sequence: CAWEGGGTSSSYNEQFF. CDR3 coding DNA: TGTGCCTGGGAGGGGGGCGGGACCTCCAGCTCCTACAATGAGCAGTTCTTC.

To note about this clonotype: Because it lacks the conserved phenylalanine or tryptophan at the end, this CDR3 is likely a read error. The DNA of the CDR3 is TGTGCCAGCATCTTCGGACTAGGACGCACTGATACGCAGTATTCT. Protein: CASIFGLGRTDTQYS. The chain employs TRBV11-2 and TRBJ2-3; 7 bases align to TRBD2. The V gene's germline CDR1 is SGHAT and CDR2 FQNNGV. The CDR3 is 15 residues long.

In regard to this clonotype: This clone may be a read error of a much larger clone one base away. In DNA, the CDR3 is TGTACCAGCAGTGAAGACGGAGGAGGCAATCAGCCCCAGCATTTT. It encodes CTSSEDGGGNQPQHF. The V gene is TRBV6-1, the J gene TRBJ1-5, with no clear D. CDR3 length: 15 amino acids. The V gene's germline CDR1 is MNHNS and CDR2 SASEGT.